This TCR beta chain was identified during a study of regulatory T cells in long-lasting Graves disease. Broader study findings: The study found persistent patients shared more public clonotypes (more than 2,500) than new patients (approximately 870).

The V gene lost 1 base and the J gene lost 5 bases, with 11 bases spanning the gap. Germline CDR1 and CDR2: LGHDT and YNNKEL (reference sequence). There are 15 residues in the CDR3. Worth noting for this clonotype: Its target is not known.

Time point described: newly diagnosed GD, antithyroid drugs for less than 3 months. Isolated PBMC RNA provided the starting material for the TCR library. Around 10 milliliters of peripheral blood were taken and placed in EDTA tubes. Arm-PCR of CDR3 regions with iRepertoire HTBI primers generated TCR beta libraries. Using its own MiXCR run on the multiplex PCR reads, TCRdb lists one record per CDR3 protein. The sample has hundreds of thousands of distinct CDR3 sequences, over 15% seen once. The same sample was also studied in work on T cells in Graves' hyperthyroidism and ophthalmopathy.

Material: peripheral blood mononuclear cells (PBMCs), obtained at new diagnosis, from a patient treated with antithyroid drugs. The rearrangement links TRBV3-1 to TRBJ2-2; D ambiguous. This sequence originates from a middle-aged man with Graves disease. The CDR3: CASSQVAGLTGELFF. In DNA form, the CDR3 reads TGTGCCAGCAGCCAAGTTGCAGGTCTTACCGGGGAGCTGTTTTTT.